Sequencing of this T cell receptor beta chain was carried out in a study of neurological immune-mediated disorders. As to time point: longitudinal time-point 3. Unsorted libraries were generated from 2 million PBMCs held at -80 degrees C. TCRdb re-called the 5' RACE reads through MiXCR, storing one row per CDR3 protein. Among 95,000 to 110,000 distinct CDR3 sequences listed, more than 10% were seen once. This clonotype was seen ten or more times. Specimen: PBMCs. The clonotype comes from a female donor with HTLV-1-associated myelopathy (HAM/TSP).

The CDR3 loop reads CAGRDRPYEQYF. The DNA for the CDR3 is TGTGCCGGCCGGGACAGACCCTACGAGCAGTACTTC. This rearrangement joins TRBV2 to TRBJ2-7; 7 nucleotides agree with TRBD1. Germline CDR1 SNHLY, CDR2 FYNNEI. The CDR3 sequence is 12 residues long. V lost 11 bases and J lost 2; bases outside the gene matches: 6. The full variable domain, its missing parts supplied by reference TRBV2 and TRBJ2-7, is EPEVTQTPSHQVTQMGQEVILRCVPISNHLYFYWYRQILGQKVEFLVSFYNNEISEKSEIFDDQFSVERPDGSNFTLKIRSTKLEDSAMYFCAGRDRPYEQYFGPGTRLTVT.